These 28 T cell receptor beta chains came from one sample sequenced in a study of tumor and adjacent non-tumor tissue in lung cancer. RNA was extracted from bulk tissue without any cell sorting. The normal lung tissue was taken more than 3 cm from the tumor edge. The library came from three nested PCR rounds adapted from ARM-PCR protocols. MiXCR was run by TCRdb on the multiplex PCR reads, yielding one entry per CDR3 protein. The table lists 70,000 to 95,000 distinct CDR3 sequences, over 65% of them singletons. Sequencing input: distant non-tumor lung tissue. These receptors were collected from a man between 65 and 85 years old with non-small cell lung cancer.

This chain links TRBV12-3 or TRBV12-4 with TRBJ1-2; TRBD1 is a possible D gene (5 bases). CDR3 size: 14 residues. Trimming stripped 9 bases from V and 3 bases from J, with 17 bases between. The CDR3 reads CARIQWGTYYGYTF. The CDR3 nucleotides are TGTGCCAGGATCCAGTGGGGCACATACTATGGCTACACCTTC.

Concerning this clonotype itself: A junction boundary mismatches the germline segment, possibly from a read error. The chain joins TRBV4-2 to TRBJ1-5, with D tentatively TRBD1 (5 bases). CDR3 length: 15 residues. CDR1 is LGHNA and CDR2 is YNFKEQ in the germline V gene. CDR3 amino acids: CASSHDWGSNQPQQF. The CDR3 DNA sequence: TGTGCCAGCAGCCATGATTGGGGGTCCAATCAGCCCCAGCAGTTT.

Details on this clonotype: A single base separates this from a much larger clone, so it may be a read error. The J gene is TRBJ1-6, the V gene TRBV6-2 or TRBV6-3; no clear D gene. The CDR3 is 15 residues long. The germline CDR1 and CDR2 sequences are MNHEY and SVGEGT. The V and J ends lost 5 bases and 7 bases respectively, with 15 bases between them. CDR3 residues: CASSNSRALNSPLHF. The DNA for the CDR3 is TGTGCCAGCAGTAATTCTCGTGCTCTAAATTCACCCCTCCACTTT.

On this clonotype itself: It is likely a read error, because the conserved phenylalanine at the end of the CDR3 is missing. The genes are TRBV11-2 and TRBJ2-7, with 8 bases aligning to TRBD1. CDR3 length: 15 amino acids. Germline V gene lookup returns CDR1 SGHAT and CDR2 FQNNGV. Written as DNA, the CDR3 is TGTGCCAGCATCTTAGATCAGGGGGCCCCCTACAAGCAGTACTTA. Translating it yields CASILDQGAPYKQYL.

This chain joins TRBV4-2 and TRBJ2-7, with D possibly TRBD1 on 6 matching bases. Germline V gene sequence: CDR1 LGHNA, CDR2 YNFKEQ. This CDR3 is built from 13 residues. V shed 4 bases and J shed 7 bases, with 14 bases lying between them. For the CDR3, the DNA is TGTGCCAGCAGCCCGTTCACAGGGCAAGAGCAGTACTTC. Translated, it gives CASSPFTGQEQYF.

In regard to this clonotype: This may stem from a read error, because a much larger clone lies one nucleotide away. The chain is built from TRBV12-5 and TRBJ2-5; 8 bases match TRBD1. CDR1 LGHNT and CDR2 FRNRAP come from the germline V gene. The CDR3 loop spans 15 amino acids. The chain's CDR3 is CASGLGTGFGEIQYF. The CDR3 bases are TGTGCTAGTGGTTTGGGGACAGGGTTTGGGGAGATCCAGTACTTC.

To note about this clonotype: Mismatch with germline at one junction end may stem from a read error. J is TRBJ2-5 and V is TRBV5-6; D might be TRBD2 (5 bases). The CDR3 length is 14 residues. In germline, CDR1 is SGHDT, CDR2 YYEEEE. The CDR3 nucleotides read TGTGCCAGCAGCTTTAATACGGCTGGGGAGACCCAGTACTTT. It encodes CASSFNTAGETQYF.

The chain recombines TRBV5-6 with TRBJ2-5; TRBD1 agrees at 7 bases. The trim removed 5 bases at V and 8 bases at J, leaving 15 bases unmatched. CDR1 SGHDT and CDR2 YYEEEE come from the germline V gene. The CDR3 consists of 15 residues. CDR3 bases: TGTGCCAGCAGTTTTAACAGGGGTGACGGAGACACCCAGTACTTC. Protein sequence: CASSFNRGDGDTQYF.

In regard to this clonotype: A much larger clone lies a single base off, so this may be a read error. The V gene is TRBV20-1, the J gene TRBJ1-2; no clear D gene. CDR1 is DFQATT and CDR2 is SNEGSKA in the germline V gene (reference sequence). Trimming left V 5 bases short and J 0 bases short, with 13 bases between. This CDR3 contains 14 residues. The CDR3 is CSAVPDTANYGYTF. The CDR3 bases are TGCAGTGCTGTTCCAGATACCGCTAACTATGGCTACACCTTC.

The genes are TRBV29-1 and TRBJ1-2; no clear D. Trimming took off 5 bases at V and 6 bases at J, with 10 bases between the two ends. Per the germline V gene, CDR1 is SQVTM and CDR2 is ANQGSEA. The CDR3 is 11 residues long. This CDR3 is CSVRAKDGYTF. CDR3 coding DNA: TGCAGCGTTCGGGCAAAAGATGGCTACACCTTC.

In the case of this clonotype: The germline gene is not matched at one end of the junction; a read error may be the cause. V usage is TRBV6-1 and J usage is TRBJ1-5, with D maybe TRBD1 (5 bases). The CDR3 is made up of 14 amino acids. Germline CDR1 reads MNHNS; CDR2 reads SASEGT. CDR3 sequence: CASSGGAGNQPHHF. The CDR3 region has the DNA TGTGCTAGCAGTGGAGGGGCGGGCAATCAGCCCCATCATTTT.

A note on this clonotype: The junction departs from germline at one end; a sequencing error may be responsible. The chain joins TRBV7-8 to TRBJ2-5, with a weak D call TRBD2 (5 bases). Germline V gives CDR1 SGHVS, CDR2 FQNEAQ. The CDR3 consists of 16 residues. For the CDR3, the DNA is TGTGCCAGCAGCTTAACACCAGCGGTTAGCTCCTACGAGCAGAACTTC. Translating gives CASSLTPAVSSYEQNF.

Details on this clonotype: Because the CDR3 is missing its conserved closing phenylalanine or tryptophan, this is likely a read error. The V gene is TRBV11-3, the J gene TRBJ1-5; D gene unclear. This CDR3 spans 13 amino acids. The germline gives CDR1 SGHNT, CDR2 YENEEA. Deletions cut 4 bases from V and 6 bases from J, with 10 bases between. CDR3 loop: CASSSDAAQPQHY. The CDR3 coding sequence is TGTGCCAGCAGCTCAGATGCGGCTCAGCCCCAGCATTAT.

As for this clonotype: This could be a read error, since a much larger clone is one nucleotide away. The CDR3 DNA reads as TGTGCCAGCAGCTTGGAGGTCCAGGGATGTGGCTACACCTTC. Translated: CASSLEVQGCGYTF. The rearrangement joins TRBV5-6 to TRBJ1-2, with D maybe TRBD1 (5 bases). Trimming left V 0 bases short and J 7 bases short, with 13 bases between. Germline CDR1 SGHDT, CDR2 YYEEEE. The CDR3 has 14 amino acids.

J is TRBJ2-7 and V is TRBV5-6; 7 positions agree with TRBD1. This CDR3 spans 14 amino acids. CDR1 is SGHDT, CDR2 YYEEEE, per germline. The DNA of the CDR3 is TGTGTCACCACCTGGGGACAGAGCTCCTACGAGCAGTACTTC. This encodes CVTTWGQSSYEQYF.

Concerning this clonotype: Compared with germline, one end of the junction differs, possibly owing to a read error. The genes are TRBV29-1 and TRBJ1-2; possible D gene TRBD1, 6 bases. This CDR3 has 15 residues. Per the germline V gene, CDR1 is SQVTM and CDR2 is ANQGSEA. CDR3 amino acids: CSEPDTGRANYGYTF. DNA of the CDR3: TGCAGCGAACCAGACACAGGGCGAGCTAACTATGGTTACACCTTC.

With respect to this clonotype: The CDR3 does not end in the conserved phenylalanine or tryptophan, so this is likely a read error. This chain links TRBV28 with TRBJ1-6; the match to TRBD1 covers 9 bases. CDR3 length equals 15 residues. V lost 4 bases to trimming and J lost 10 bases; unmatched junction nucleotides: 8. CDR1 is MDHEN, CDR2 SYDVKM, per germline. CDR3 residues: CASSSVQGAGSPLHY. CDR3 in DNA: TGTGCCAGCAGTTCGGTACAGGGGGCTGGATCACCCCTCCACTAT.

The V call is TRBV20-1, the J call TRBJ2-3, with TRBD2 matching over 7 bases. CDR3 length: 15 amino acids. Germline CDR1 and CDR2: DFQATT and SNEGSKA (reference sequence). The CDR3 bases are TGCAGAGTTAGAGATGTGGCGGGAGATTGGGATACGCAGTATTTT. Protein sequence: CRVRDVAGDWDTQYF.

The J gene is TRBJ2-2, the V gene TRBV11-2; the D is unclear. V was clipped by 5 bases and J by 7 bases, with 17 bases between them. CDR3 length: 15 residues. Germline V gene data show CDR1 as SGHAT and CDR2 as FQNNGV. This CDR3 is CASSIHAATDGELFF. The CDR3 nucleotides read TGTGCCAGCAGCATACACGCGGCGACTGACGGGGAGCTGTTTTTT.

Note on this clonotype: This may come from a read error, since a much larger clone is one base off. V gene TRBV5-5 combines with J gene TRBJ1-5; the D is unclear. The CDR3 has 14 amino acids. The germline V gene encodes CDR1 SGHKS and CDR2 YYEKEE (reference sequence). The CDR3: CARSLRVGGQPQHF. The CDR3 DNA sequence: TGTGCCAGGAGCTTGCGGGTAGGAGGTCAGCCCCAGCATTTT.

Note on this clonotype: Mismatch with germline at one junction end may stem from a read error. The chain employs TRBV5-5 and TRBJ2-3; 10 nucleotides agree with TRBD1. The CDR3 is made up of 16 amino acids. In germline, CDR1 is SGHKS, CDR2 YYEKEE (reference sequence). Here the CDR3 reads CVSSLGGQGPTDTQYF. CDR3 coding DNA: TGTGTCAGCAGCTTGGGGGGACAGGGGCCGACAGATACACAGTATTTT.

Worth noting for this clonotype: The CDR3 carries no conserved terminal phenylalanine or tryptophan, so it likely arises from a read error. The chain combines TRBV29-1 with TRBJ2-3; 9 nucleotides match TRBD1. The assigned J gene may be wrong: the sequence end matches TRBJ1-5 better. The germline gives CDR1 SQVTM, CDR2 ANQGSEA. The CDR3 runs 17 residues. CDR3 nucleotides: TGCAGCTTACTCCCATATGTGACAGGGGGGAACACAGATACGCAGCATTCT. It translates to CSLLPYVTGGNTDTQHS.

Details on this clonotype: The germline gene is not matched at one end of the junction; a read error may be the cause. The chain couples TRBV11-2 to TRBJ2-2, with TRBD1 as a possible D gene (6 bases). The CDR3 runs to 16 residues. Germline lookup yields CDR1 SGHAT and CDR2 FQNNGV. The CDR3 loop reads CASSLVDTGIAGELFF. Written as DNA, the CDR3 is TGTGCTAGCAGCTTAGTAGACACAGGGATTGCCGGGGAGCTGTTTTTT.

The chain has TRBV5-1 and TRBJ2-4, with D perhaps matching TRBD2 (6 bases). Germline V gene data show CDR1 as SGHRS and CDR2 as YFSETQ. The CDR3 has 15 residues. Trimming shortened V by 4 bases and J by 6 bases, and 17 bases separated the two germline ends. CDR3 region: CASSTDGGGINIQYF. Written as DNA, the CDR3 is TGCGCCAGCAGCACGGACGGCGGAGGGATAAACATTCAGTACTTC.

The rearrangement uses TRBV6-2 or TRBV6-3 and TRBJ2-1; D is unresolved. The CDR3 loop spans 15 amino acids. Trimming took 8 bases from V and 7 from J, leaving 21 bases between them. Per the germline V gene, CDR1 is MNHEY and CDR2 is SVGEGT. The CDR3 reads CASPKVGNSWNEQFF. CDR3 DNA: TGTGCCAGCCCAAAAGTTGGGAATTCGTGGAATGAGCAGTTCTTC.

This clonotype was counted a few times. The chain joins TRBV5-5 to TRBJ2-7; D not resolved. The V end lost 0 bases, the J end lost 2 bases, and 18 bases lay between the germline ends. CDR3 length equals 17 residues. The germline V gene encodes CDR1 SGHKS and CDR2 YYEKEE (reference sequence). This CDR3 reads CASSLVFRSSLTYEQYF. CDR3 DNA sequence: TGTGCCAGCAGCTTGGTATTTCGTAGTTCTCTCACCTACGAGCAGTACTTC.

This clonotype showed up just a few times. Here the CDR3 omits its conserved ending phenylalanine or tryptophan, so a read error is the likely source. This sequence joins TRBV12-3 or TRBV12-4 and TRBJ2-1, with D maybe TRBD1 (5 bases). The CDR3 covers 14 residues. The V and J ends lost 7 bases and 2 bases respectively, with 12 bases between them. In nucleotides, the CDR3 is TGTGCCAGCACCCTGGACACAGCCTACAATGAGCAGTTCTCC. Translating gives CASTLDTAYNEQFS.

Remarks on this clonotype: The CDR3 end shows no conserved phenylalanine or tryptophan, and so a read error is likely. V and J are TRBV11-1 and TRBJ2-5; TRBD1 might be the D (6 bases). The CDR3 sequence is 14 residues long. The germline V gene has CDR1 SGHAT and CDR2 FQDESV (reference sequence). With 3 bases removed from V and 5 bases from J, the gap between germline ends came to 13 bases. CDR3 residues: CASSLGDNRETQYY. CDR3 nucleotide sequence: TGTGCCAGCAGCTTGGGGGACAACAGGGAGACCCAGTACTAC.